These T cell receptor beta chains were read from a single sample in a study of T cells in Graves' hyperthyroidism and ophthalmopathy. From the multiplex PCR reads, TCRdb called clonotypes with MiXCR, one entry per CDR3 protein. The sample holds fewer than 900,000 distinct CDR3 sequences; over 15% are singletons and the top ten take over 15%. Material for sequencing was blood. These receptors were taken from a woman aged 50 to 60 with Graves' hyperthyroidism that later progressed to Graves' ophthalmopathy. The conserved cysteine and the conserved F or W are not part of the CDR3 here. The size of a clone is reported for some rows only, either as once, few or many, or as a class for expanded clones.

cdr3_length | clone_size | j_call | v_call | cdr3_aa
11 | . | TRBJ1-1 | TRBV9 | ASSYRGPGEAF
10 | once | TRBJ1-2 | TRBV12-5 | ASAQDLFGYT
11 | many | TRBJ2-5 | TRBV7-9 | ATGASGKETQY
14 | . | TRBJ1-3 | TRBV3-1 | ASRATGAISGNTIY
14 | many | TRBJ2-3 | TRBV5-1 | ASSLARSGDTDTQY
12 | . | TRBJ2-7 | TRBV30 | AWTGQGLTYEQY
12 | few | TRBJ2-1 | TRBV9 | ASSVAQGYNEQF
13 | . | TRBJ2-1 | TRBV19 | ASSIGLGQFNEQF
14 | many | TRBJ2-1 | TRBV12-3/TRBV12-4 | ASSLESSGGAGEQF
11 | . | TRBJ1-1 | TRBV12-3/TRBV12-4 | ASTEGAHTEAF
12 | many | TRBJ2-1 | TRBV7-8 | ASSLAGGASEQF
12 | few | TRBJ1-2 | TRBV3-1 | ASRLQGASHGYT
13 | many | TRBJ2-3 | TRBV12-3/TRBV12-4 | ASRYTSGSTDTQY
14 | many | TRBJ2-5 | TRBV9 | ASSVGRTNTAETQY
15 | . | TRBJ2-2 | TRBV19 | ASSFDRLGTNTGELF
12 | few | TRBJ2-7 | TRBV7-9 | ASSTGQGWDEQY
13 | . | TRBJ2-4 | TRBV30 | AWSFRGLAKNIQY
10 | many | TRBJ1-1 | TRBV3-1 | ASMASPAEAF
13 | many | TRBJ1-4 | TRBV3-1 | ASSQDIVGDEKLF
14 | many | TRBJ1-1 | TRBV12-3/TRBV12-4 | ASIRSPGSGDTEAF
10 | many | TRBJ1-5 | TRBV6-1 | ASGQGVQPQH
13 | . | TRBJ2-1 | TRBV19 | ASSIGQGLWDEQF
13 | many | TRBJ1-1 | TRBV10-3 | AISELVGVNTEAF
14 | . | TRBJ2-1 | TRBV7-2 | ASSLVVSGGYNEQF
14 | few | TRBJ1-2 | TRBV7-9 | ASSLVEGWPNYGYT
16 | many | TRBJ2-7 | TRBV12-3/TRBV12-4 | ASSLNRMFGRTTYEQY
10 | few | TRBJ2-2 | TRBV30 | AWEMNTGELF
12 | . | TRBJ1-2 | TRBV5-1 | ASSSNPTPYGYT
14 | . | TRBJ2-3 | TRBV7-3 | ASSHDCRDETDTQY
13 | few | TRBJ2-7 | TRBV5-1 | ASSLASDLTYEQY
13 | many | TRBJ1-1 | TRBV15 | ATSILLTGNTEAF
13 | many | TRBJ2-5 | TRBV20-1 | SARLSDRYQETQY
11 | few | TRBJ1-1 | TRBV10-3 | AISEAQPTEAF